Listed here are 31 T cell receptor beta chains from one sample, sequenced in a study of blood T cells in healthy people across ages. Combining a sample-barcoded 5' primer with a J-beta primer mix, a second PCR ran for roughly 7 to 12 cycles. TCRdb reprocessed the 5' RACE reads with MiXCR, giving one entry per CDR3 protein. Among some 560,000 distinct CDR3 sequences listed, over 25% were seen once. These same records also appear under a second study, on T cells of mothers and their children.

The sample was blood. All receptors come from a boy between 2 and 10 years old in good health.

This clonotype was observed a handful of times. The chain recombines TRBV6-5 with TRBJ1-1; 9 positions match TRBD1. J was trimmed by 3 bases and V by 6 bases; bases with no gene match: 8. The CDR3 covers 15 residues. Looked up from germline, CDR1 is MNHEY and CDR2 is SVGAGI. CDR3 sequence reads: CASRVDRGSYTEAFF. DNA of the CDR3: TGTGCCAGCAGAGTGGACAGGGGATCATACACTGAAGCTTTCTTT.

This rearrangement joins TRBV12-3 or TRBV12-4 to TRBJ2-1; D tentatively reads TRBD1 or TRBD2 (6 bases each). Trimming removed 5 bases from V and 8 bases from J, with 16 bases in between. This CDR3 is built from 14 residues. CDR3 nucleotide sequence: TGTGCCAGCAGTATGCGGGACAAGTATGATGAGCAGTTCTTC. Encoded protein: CASSMRDKYDEQFF.

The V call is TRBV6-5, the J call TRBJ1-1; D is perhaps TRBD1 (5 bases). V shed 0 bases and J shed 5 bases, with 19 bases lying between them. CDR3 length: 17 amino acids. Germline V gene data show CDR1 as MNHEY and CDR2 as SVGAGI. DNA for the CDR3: TGTGCCAGCAGTTACTCGAAGACCCGGGTTGGGACGACTGAAGCTTTCTTT. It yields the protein CASSYSKTRVGTTEAFF.

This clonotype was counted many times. As DNA, the CDR3 is TGCAGTGCTAGTAGCCTAGCGGGGGCCAATTCCTACAATGAGCAGTTCTTC. Translation: CSASSLAGANSYNEQFF. The J gene is TRBJ2-1, the V gene TRBV20-1, with 10 bases that match TRBD2. The V gene end was trimmed by 3 bases and the J gene end by 1 base; junction bases not matched to a gene: 9. Germline values: CDR1 DFQATT, CDR2 SNEGSKA (reference sequence). This CDR3 is built from 17 residues.

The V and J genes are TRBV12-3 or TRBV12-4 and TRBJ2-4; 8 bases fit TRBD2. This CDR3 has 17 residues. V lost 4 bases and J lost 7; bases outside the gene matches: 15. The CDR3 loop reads CASSSRVRGVPGNIQYF. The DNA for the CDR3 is TGTGCCAGCAGTTCACGGGTGCGGGGGGTCCCCGGGAACATTCAGTACTTC.

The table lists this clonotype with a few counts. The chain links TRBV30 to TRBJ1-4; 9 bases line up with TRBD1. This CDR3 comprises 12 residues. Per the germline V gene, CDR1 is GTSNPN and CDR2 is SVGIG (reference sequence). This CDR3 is CALDRGGEKLFF. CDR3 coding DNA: TGTGCTCTGGACAGGGGCGGAGAAAAACTGTTTTTT. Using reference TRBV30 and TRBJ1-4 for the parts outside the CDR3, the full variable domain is SQTIHQWPATLVQPVGSPLSLECTVEGTSNPNLYWYRQAAGRGLQLLFYSVGIGQISSEVPQNLSASRPQDRQFILSSKKLLLSDSGFYLCALDRGGEKLFFGSGTQLSVL.

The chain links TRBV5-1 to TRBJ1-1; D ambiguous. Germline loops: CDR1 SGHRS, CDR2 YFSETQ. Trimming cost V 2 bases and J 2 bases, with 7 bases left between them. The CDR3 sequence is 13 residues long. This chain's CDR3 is CASSFSDNTEAFF. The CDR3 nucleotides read TGCGCCAGCAGCTTCTCGGATAACACTGAAGCTTTCTTT.

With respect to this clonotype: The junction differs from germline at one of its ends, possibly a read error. The CDR3 is CSAAGGEIRTETQHF. In DNA, the CDR3 is TGCAGCGCTGCGGGTGGAGAAATTCGGACGGAGACCCAGCACTTC. The rearrangement joins TRBV29-1 to TRBJ2-5; a possible D gene is TRBD2 (5 bases). CDR1 and CDR2 from the germline V gene are SQVTM and ANQGSEA. There are 15 residues in the CDR3.

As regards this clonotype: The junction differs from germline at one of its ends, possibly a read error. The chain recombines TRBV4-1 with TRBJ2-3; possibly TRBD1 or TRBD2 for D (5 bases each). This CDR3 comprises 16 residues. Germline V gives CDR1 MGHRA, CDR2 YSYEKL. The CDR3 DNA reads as TGCGCCAGCAGCCAAGAACCCGGACTGGGGCTCGGAACCCAGTACTTT. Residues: CASSQEPGLGLGTQYF.

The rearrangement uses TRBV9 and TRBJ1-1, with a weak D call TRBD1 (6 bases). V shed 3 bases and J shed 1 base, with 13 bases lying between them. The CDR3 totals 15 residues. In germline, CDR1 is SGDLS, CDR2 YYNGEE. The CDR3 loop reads CASSEGQTKNTEAFF. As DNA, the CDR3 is TGTGCCAGCAGCGAGGGACAAACAAAGAACACTGAAGCTTTCTTT.

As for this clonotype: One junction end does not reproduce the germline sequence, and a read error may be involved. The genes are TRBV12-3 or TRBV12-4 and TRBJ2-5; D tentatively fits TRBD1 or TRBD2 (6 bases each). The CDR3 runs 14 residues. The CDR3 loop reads CASSFGGLRETQYF. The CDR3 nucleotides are TGTGCCAGCAGTTTCGGGGGCCTAAGAGAGACTCAGTACTTC.

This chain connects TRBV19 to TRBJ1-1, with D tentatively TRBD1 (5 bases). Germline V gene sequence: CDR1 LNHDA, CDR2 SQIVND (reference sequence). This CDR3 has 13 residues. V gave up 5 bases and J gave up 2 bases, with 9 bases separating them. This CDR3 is CASSWGVNTEAFF. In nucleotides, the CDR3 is TGTGCCAGTAGTTGGGGGGTAAACACTGAAGCTTTCTTT.

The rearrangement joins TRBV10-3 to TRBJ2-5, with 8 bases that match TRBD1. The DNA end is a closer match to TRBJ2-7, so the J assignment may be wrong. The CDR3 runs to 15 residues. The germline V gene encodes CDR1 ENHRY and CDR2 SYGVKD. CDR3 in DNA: TGTGCCATCAGTCATGACCGGGACAGGCTTTACGAGCAGTACTTC. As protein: CAISHDRDRLYEQYF.

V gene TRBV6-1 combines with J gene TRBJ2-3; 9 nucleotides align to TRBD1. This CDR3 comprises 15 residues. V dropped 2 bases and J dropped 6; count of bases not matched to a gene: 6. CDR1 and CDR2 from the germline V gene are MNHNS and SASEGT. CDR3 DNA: TGTGCCAGCAGTGAAATCGGGACAGGGACGGATACGCAGTATTTT. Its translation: CASSEIGTGTDTQYF.

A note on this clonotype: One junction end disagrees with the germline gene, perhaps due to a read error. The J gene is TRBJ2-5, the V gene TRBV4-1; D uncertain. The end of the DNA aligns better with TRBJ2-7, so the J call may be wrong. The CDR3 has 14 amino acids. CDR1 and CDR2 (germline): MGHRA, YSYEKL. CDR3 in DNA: TGCGCCAGCAGTCAAGATGGGCATTCCTACGAGCAGTACTTC. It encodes CASSQDGHSYEQYF.

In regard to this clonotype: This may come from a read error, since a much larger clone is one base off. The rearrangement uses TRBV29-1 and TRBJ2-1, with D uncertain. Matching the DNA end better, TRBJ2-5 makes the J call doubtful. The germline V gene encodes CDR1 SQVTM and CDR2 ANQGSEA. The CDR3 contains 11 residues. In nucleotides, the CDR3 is TGCAGCGTTGAAATAGGAGAGACCCAGTACTTC. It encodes CSVEIGETQYF.

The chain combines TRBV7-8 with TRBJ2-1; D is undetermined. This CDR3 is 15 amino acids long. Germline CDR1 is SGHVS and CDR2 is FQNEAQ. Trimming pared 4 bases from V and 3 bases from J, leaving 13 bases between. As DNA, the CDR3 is TGTGCCAGCAGCTCTGATCGACGAGTCTACAATGAGCAGTTCTTC. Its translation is CASSSDRRVYNEQFF.

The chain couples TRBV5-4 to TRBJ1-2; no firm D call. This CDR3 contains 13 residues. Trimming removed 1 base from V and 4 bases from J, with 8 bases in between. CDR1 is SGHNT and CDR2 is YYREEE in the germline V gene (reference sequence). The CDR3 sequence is CASSLMGPYGYTF. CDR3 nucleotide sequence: TGTGCCAGCAGCTTGATGGGTCCCTATGGCTACACCTTC.

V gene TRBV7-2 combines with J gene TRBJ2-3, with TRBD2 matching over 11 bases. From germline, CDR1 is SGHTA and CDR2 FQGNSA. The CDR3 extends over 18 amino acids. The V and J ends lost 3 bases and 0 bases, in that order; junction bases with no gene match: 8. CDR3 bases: TGTGCCAGCAGCTTTCGACTAGCGGGGCGCACTAGCACAGATACGCAGTATTTT. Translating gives CASSFRLAGRTSTDTQYF.

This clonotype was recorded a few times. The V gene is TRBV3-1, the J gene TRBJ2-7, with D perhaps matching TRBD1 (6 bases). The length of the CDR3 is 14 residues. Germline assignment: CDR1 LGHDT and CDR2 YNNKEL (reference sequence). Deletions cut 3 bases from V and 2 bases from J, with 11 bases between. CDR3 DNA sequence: TGTGCCAGCAGCCAGCCGGGACACCCCTACGAGCAGTACTTC. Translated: CASSQPGHPYEQYF.

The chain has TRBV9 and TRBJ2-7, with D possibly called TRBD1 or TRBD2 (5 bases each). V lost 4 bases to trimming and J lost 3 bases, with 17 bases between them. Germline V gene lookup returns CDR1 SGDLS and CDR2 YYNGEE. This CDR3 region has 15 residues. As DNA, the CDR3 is TGTGCCAGCAGCCAGTCGGGGCTAGTAAACTACGAGCAGTACTTC. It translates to CASSQSGLVNYEQYF.

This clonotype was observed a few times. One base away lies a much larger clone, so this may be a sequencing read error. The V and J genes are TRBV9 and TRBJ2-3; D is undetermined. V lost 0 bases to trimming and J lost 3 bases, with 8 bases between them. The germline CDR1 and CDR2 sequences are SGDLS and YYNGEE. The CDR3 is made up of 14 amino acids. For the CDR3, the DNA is TGTGCCAGCAGCGTAGCTCAAGGGACAGATACGCAGTATTTT. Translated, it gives CASSVAQGTDTQYF.

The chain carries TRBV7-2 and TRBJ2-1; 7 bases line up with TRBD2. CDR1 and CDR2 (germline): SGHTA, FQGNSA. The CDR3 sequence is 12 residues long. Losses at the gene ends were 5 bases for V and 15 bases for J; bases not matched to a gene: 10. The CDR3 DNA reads TGTGCCAGCAGCGTCATCGAGCGGGGAATGTTCTTC. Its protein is CASSVIERGMFF.

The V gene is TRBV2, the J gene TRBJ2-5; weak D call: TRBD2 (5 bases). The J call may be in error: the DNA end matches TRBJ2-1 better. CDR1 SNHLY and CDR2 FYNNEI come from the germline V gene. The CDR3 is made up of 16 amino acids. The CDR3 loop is CASSRGTSGLHNEQFF. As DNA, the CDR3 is TGTGCCAGCAGTCGAGGAACTAGTGGCCTACACAATGAGCAGTTCTTC.

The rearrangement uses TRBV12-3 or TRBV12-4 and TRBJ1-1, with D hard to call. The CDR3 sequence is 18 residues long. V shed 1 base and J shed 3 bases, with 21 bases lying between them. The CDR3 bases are TGTGCCAGCAGTTTAGAGGCAGTGGGGTTGGTTGCGGACACTGAAGCTTTCTTT. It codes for CASSLEAVGLVADTEAFF.

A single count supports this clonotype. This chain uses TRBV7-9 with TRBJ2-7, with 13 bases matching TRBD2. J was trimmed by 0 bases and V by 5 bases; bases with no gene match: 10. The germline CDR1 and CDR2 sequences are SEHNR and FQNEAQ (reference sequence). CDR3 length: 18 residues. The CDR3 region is CASSARLAGGRSSYEQYF. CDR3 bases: TGTGCCAGCAGCGCGAGACTAGCGGGAGGCCGTAGCTCCTACGAGCAGTACTTC.

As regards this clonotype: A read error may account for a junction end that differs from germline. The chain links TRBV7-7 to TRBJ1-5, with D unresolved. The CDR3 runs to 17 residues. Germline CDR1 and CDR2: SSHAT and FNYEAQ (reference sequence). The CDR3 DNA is TGTGCTAGCAGCCCCTTCCTTGAGAGGTATAGCAATCAGCCCCAGCATTTT. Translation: CASSPFLERYSNQPQHF.

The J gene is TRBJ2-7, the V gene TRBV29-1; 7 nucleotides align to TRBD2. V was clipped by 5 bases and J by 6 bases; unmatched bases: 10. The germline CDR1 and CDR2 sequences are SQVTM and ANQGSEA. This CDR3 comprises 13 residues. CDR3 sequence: CSVLAVPPREQYF. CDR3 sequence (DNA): TGCAGCGTTCTAGCGGTCCCACCGCGCGAGCAGTACTTC.

In DNA, the CDR3 is TGTGCTAGTGGTTTGGTAAAGGGAACCATAGGGACGACTTCCTACGAGCAGTACTTC. Protein product: CASGLVKGTIGTTSYEQYF. This chain joins TRBV12-5 and TRBJ2-7; D is perhaps TRBD1 or TRBD2 (5 bases each). The CDR3 extends over 19 amino acids. From germline, CDR1 is LGHNT and CDR2 FRNRAP. Trimming took 0 bases from V and 1 from J, leaving 22 bases between them.

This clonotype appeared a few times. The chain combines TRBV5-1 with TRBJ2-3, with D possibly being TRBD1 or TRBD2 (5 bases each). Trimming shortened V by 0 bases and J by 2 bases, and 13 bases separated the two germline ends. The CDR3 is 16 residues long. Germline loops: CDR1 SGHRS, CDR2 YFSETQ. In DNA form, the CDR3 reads TGCGCCAGCAGCTTGGAGGGACCCTTCATCACAGATACGCAGTATTTT. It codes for CASSLEGPFITDTQYF. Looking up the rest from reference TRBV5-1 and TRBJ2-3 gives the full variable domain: KAGVTQTPRYLIKTRGQQVTLSCSPISGHRSVSWYQQTPGQGLQFLFEYFSETQRNKGNFPGRFSGRQFSNSRSEMNVSTLELGDSALYLCASSLEGPFITDTQYFGPGTRLTVL.

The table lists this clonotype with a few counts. The CDR3 region is CASSLGKLETQYF. The CDR3 bases are TGTGCCAGCAGCTTAGGGAAGCTGGAGACCCAGTACTTC. V and J are TRBV7-3 and TRBJ2-5; D gene unclear. The CDR3 is 13 amino acids. Between the trimmed V and J ends, which lost 2 bases and 5 bases, there was a span of 9 bases. Germline V gene sequence: CDR1 SGHTA, CDR2 FQGTGA.